The sequence of this T cell receptor beta chain was determined in a study of cytomegalovirus exposure and HLA in healthy donors. Notes on the study in general: It was confirmed in vitro that a few of the CMV-associated chains were specific for CMV antigens. Several of the most significant clusters were apparently associated with common viral pathogens in a later analysis. Most CMV-associated TCR beta chains were later found to appear HLA-restricted. An Asian-associated ancestry cluster reportedly showed fewer N-insertions than the approximately 630-donor mean in a later analysis.

Use of 60 Vbeta and 13 Jbeta primers characterized the PCR. The method was immunoSEQ multiplex PCR; TCRdb's version includes in-frame clones alone and lacks a portion of them. This sample has under 65,000 clones, with 80% found just once. A remark on this clone: Its antigen remains unknown.

Sample: PBMCs. The sequence was collected from a man aged 30 to 39 in good health and CMV-seropositive.

Here the CDR3 reads CATSGSGGDNEQFF. The DNA of the CDR3 is TGTGCCACCTCGGGTAGCGGGGGCGACAATGAGCAGTTCTTC. The chain carries TRBV6-5 and TRBJ2-1, with TRBD2 matching 9 bases. The CDR3 runs 14 residues. The J segment lost 5 bases and the V segment lost 10 bases, leaving 9 bases of the junction unmatched. The V gene's germline CDR1 is MNHEY and CDR2 SVGAGI.